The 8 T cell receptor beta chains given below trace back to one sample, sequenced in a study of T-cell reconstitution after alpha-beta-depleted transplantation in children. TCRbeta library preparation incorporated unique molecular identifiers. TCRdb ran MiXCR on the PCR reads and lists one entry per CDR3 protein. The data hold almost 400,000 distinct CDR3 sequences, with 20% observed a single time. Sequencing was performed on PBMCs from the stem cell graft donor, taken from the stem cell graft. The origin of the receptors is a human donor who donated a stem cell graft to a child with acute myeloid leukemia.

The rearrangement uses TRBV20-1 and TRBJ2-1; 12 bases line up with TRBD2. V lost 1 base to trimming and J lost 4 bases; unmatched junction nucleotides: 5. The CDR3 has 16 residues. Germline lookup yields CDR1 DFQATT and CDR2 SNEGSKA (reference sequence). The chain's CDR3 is CSARVLAGGVYNEQFF. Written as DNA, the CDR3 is TGCAGTGCTAGAGTTCTAGCGGGAGGGGTGTACAATGAGCAGTTCTTC.

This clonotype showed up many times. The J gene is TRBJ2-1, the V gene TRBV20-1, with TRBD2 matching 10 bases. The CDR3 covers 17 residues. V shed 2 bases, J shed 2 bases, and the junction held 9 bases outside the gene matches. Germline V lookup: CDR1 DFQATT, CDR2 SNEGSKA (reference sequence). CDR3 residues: CSARLIKSGRAYNEQFF. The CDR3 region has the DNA TGCAGTGCTAGACTTATTAAAAGCGGGAGGGCCTACAATGAGCAGTTCTTC.

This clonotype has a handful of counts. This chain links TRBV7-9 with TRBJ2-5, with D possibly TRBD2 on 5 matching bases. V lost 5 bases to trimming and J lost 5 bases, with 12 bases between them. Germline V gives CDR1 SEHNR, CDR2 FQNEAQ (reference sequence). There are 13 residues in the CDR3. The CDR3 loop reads CASSQVAGETQYF. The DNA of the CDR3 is TGTGCCAGCAGCCAGGTGGCGGGCGAGACCCAGTACTTC.

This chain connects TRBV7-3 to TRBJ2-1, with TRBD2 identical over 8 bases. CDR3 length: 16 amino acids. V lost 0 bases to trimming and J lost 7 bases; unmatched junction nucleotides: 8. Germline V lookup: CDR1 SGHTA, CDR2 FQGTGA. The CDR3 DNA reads TGTGCCAGCAGCTTAACCGGACTAGCCAAGGGTAATGAGCAGTTCTTC. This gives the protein CASSLTGLAKGNEQFF.

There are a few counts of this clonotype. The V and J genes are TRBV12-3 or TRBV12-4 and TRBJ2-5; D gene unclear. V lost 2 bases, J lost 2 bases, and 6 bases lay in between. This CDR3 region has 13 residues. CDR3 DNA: TGTGCCAGCAGTTTATCCACGCAAGAGACCCAGTACTTC. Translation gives CASSLSTQETQYF.

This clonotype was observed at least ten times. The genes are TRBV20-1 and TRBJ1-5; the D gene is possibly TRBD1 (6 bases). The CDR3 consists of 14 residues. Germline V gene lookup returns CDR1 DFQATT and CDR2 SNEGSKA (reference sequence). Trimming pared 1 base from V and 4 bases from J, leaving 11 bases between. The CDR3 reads CSARALGGNQPQHF. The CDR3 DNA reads TGCAGTGCTAGAGCTCTAGGGGGAAATCAGCCCCAGCATTTT.

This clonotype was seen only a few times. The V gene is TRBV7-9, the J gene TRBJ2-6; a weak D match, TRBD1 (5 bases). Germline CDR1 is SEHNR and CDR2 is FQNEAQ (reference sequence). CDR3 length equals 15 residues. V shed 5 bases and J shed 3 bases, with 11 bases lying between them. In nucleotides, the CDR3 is TGTGCCAGCAGCACTCAGGGAAGTGGGGCCAACGTCCTGACTTTC. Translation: CASSTQGSGANVLTF.

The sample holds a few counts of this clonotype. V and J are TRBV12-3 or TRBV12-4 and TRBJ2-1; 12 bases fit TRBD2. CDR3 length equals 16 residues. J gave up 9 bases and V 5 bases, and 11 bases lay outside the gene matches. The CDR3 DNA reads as TGTGCCAGCAGTCCCCTGCAGCTAGCGGGAGGGGGTGAGCAGTTCTTC. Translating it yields CASSPLQLAGGGEQFF.